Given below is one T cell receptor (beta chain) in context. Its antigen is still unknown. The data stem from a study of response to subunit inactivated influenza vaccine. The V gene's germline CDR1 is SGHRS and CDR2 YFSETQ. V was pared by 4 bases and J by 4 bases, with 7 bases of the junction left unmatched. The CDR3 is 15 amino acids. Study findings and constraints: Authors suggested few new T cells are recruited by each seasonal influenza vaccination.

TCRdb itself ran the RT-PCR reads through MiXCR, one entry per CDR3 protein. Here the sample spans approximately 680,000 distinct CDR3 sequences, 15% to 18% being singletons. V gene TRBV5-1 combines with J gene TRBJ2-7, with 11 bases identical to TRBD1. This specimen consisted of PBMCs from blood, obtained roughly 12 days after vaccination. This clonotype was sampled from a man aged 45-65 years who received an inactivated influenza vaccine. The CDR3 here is CASSITGTGGYEQYF. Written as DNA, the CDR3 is TGCGCCAGCAGCATAACCGGGACAGGGGGATACGAGCAGTACTTC.